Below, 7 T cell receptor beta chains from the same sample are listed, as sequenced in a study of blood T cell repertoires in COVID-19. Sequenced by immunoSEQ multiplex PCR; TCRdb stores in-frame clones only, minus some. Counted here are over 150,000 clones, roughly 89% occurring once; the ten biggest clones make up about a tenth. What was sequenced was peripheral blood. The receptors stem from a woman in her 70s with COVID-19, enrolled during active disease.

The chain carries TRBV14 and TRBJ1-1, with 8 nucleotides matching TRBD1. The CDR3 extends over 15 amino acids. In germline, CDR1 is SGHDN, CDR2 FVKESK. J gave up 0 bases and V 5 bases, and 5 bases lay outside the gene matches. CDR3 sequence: CASSEWTGMNTEAFF. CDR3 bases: TGTGCCAGCAGCGAGTGGACAGGGATGAACACTGAAGCTTTCTTT.

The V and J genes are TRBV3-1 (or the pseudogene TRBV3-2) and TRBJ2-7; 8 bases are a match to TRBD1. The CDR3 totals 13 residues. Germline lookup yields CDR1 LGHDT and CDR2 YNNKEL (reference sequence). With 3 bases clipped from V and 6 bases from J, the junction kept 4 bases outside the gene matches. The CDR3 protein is CASSHATGAEQYF. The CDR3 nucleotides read TGTGCCAGCAGCCACGCGACAGGGGCCGAGCAGTACTTC.

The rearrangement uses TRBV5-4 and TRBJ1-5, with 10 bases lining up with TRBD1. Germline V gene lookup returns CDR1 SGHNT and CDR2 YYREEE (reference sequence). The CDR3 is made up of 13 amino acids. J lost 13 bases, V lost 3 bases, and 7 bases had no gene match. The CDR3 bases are TGTGCCAGCAGCTCGGGACAGGGGTCACGTCAGCATTTT. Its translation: CASSSGQGSRQHF.

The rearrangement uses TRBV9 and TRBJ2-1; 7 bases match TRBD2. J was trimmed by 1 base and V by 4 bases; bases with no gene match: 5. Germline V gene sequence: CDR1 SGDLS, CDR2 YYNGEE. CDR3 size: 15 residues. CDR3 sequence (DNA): TGTGCCAGCAGCCCACGGGGGGAATCCTACAATGAGCAGTTCTTC. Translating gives CASSPRGESYNEQFF.

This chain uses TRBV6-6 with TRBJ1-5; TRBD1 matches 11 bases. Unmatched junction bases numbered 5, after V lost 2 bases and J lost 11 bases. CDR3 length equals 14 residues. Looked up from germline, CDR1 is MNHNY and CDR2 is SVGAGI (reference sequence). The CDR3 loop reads CASSYGTGGSAQHF. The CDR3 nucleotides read TGTGCCAGCAGTTACGGGACAGGGGGTTCAGCCCAGCATTTT.

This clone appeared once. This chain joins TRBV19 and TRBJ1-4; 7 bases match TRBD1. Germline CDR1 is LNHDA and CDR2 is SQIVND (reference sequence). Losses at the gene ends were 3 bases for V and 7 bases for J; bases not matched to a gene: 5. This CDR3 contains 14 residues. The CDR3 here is CASSIQQGSEKLFF. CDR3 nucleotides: TGTGCCAGTAGTATCCAACAGGGGTCTGAAAAACTGTTTTTT.

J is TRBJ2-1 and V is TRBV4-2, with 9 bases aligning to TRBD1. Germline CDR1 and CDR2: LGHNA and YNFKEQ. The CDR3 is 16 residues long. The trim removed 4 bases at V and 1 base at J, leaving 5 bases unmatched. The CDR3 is CASSPAGTGSYNEQFF. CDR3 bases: TGTGCCAGCAGCCCGGCCGGGACAGGGTCCTACAATGAGCAGTTCTTC.